One sample yielded the 24 T cell receptor beta chains listed below, sequenced in a study of T cell responses to AZD1222 COVID-19 vaccine. The protocol was immunoSEQ multiplex PCR, while the TCRdb copy is restricted to in-frame clones and leaves out a portion. The sample contains about 120,000 clones, approximately 88% of which appear only once. The specimen comprised peripheral blood, sampled on day 0 of AZD1222 vaccination. The receptors here all came from an adult in good health.

The chain joins TRBV27 to TRBJ2-4; 9 positions match TRBD1. Trimming cost V 2 bases and J 4 bases; bases outside gene matches: 3. CDR3 length: 15 residues. CDR1 and CDR2 from the germline V gene are MNHEY and SMNVEV (reference sequence). The CDR3 DNA is TGTGCCAGCAGTTTAACAGGGGGCGCGAAAAACATTCAGTACTTC. Protein product: CASSLTGGAKNIQYF.

The rearrangement joins TRBV13 to TRBJ1-1, with no clear D. CDR1 is PRHDT and CDR2 is FYEKMQ in the germline V gene (reference sequence). The CDR3 covers 12 residues. V was trimmed by 5 bases and J by 4 bases, leaving 8 bases between them. Here the CDR3 reads CASSPRVTEAFF. Written as DNA, the CDR3 is TGTGCCAGCAGCCCCCGGGTCACTGAAGCTTTCTTT.

The genes are TRBV6-2 or TRBV6-3 and TRBJ1-2; maybe TRBD1 (6 bases). Germline lookup yields CDR1 MNHEY and CDR2 SVGEGT. The V gene lost 5 bases and the J gene lost 4 bases, with 8 bases spanning the gap. This CDR3 has 12 amino acids. The CDR3 protein is CASSRTAYGYTF. The CDR3 DNA sequence: TGTGCCAGCAGTCGGACAGCCTATGGCTACACCTTC.

V is TRBV5-1 and J is TRBJ2-2; TRBD1 matches 9 bases. CDR1 SGHRS and CDR2 YFSETQ come from the germline V gene. The CDR3 sequence is 15 residues long. Unmatched junction bases numbered 3, after V lost 4 bases and J lost 2 bases. The CDR3 DNA is TGCGCCAGCAGCATGGACAGGGGAAACACCGGGGAGCTGTTTTTT. This sequence encodes CASSMDRGNTGELFF.

The chain combines TRBV5-4 with TRBJ2-7, with 9 bases fitting TRBD1. The length of the CDR3 is 14 residues. The V segment lost 2 bases and the J segment 5 bases; nucleotides outside the gene matches: 5. The germline V gene has CDR1 SGHNT and CDR2 YYREEE (reference sequence). The DNA of the CDR3 is TGTGCCAGCAGCTTACAGGGGGCTAGGAACGAGCAGTACTTC. It translates to CASSLQGARNEQYF. The complete variable domain, with remaining parts taken from reference TRBV5-4 and TRBJ2-7, reads ETGVTQSPTHLIKTRGQQVTLRCSSQSGHNTVSWYQQALGQGPQFIFQYYREEENGRGNFPPRFSGLQFPNYSSELNVNALELDDSALYLCASSLQGARNEQYFGPGTRLTVT.

The chain uses TRBV24-1 and TRBJ1-2; possible D gene TRBD1, 5 bases. CDR3 length equals 13 residues. Trimming removed 6 bases from V and 1 base from J, with 8 bases in between. The germline CDR1 and CDR2 sequences are KGHDR and SFDVKD. CDR3 amino acids: CATSPGFNYGYTF. In DNA, the CDR3 is TGTGCCACCAGTCCAGGGTTTAACTATGGCTACACCTTC.

This clone was observed a handful of times. The V gene is TRBV2, the J gene TRBJ1-1; TRBD1 is a possible D gene (6 bases). The CDR3 loop spans 13 amino acids. The germline CDR1 and CDR2 sequences are SNHLY and FYNNEI. Trimming removed 6 bases at V and 1 base at J, with 9 bases between. The CDR3 protein is CASSGGANTEAFF. CDR3 sequence (DNA): TGTGCCAGCAGCGGGGGGGCGAACACTGAAGCTTTCTTT.

The chain recombines TRBV5-1 with TRBJ1-2, with D possibly TRBD1 on 5 matching bases. The CDR3 spans 14 residues. V was trimmed by 4 bases and J by 8 bases, leaving 18 bases between them. CDR1 is SGHRS and CDR2 is YFSETQ in the germline V gene. This CDR3 is CASSITGTQTGYTF. The CDR3 nucleotides read TGCGCCAGCAGCATCACCGGGACCCAAACGGGCTACACCTTC.

The chain carries TRBV6-5 and TRBJ1-1, with a tentative D call TRBD1 (5 bases). The V and J ends lost 0 bases and 5 bases respectively, with 16 bases between them. CDR3 length: 16 amino acids. The germline gives CDR1 MNHEY, CDR2 SVGAGI. The DNA of the CDR3 is TGTGCCAGCAGTTACTCGATAGGTGGGGCAGGGACTGAAGCTTTCTTT. Protein product: CASSYSIGGAGTEAFF.

The DNA for the CDR3 is TGTGCCACCACCCGGACAGGGGGAACTGAAGCTTTCTTT. Translated: CATTRTGGTEAFF. The chain recombines TRBV15 with TRBJ1-1, with 10 nucleotides matching TRBD1. Germline assignment: CDR1 LNHNV and CDR2 YYDKDF (reference sequence). After removal of 7 bases from V and 5 bases from J, the junction contained 4 bases not matched to a gene. This CDR3 is 13 amino acids long.

The J gene is TRBJ1-3, the V gene TRBV7-2; D is unresolved. Germline V lookup: CDR1 SGHTA, CDR2 FQGNSA. Between the trimmed V and J ends, which lost 6 bases and 2 bases, there was a span of 5 bases. The CDR3 extends over 12 amino acids. This chain's CDR3 is CASRIPGNTIYF. The CDR3 DNA sequence: TGTGCCAGCAGAATACCTGGAAACACCATATATTTT.

The count of this clone is one. The chain joins TRBV3-1 (or the pseudogene TRBV3-2) to TRBJ1-2; D unresolved. Trimming stripped 4 bases from V and 6 bases from J, with 15 bases between. Germline CDR1 reads LGHDT; CDR2 reads YNNKEL (reference sequence). The CDR3 contains 14 residues. The CDR3 DNA follows: TGTGCCAGCAGCCGTGGGCTAGGAAGGGATGGCTACACCTTC. Encoded protein: CASSRGLGRDGYTF.

The chain carries TRBV11-1 and TRBJ1-1; D gene unclear. CDR3 size: 13 residues. Trimming took 1 base from V and 0 from J, leaving 3 bases between them. Germline V gene sequence: CDR1 SGHAT, CDR2 FQDESV (reference sequence). The CDR3 nucleotides read TGTGCCAGCAGCTTAGGAGTGAACACTGAAGCTTTCTTT. Translated, it gives CASSLGVNTEAFF.

The chain employs TRBV6-2 or TRBV6-3 and TRBJ1-2; 7 nucleotides align to TRBD1. CDR3 length equals 15 residues. Germline V lookup: CDR1 MNHEY, CDR2 SVGEGT. The J segment lost 2 bases and the V segment lost 2 bases, leaving 5 bases of the junction unmatched. CDR3 sequence: CASSYGRGVNYGYTF. The CDR3 coding sequence is TGTGCCAGCAGTTACGGCAGGGGGGTAAACTATGGCTACACCTTC.

This clone is a singleton in its sample. The chain uses TRBV3-1 (or the pseudogene TRBV3-2) and TRBJ1-3; D unresolved. This CDR3 has 15 residues. The V and J ends lost 8 bases and 6 bases respectively, with 20 bases between them. Germline-derived CDR1 and CDR2 are LGHDT and YNNKEL (reference sequence). The CDR3 region has the DNA TGTGCCAGCGCCGATAGGGCACGGTCCATAAACACCATATATTTT. This encodes CASADRARSINTIYF.

The chain joins TRBV6-4 to TRBJ1-1; TRBD1 might be the D (5 bases). Trimming cost V 6 bases and J 1 base, with 9 bases left between them. CDR1 is MRHNA, CDR2 SNTAGT, per germline. This CDR3 spans 13 amino acids. In DNA, the CDR3 is TGTGCCAGCAGCGCTAGGGGGAACACTGAAGCTTTCTTT. Translation: CASSARGNTEAFF.

CDR3 amino acids: CASSPGTGTDTQYF. The CDR3 DNA reads as TGCGCCAGCAGCCCAGGGACAGGCACAGATACGCAGTATTTT. The chain uses TRBV5-1 and TRBJ2-3; 7 bases line up with TRBD1. CDR1 and CDR2 (germline): SGHRS, YFSETQ. The CDR3 runs to 14 residues. Trimming cost V 4 bases and J 1 base; bases outside gene matches: 3.

This clone was seen a single time. The V call is TRBV21-1, the J call TRBJ1-2; TRBD1 is the table's D call, not checked against the DNA. TRBV21-1 constitutes a pseudogene. The CDR3 consists of 14 residues. The CDR3 DNA follows: TGTGCCAGCAGCAAAAGCAGGTCAGGCTATGGCTACACCTTC. Amino acid sequence: CASSKSRSGYGYTF.

The J gene is TRBJ2-1, the V gene TRBV24-1; 7 bases fit TRBD1. This CDR3 spans 14 amino acids. Germline assignment: CDR1 KGHDR and CDR2 SFDVKD. After removal of 2 bases from V and 7 bases from J, the junction contained 4 bases not matched to a gene. CDR3 residues: CATSDSDRVNEQFF. CDR3 DNA sequence: TGTGCCACCAGTGATTCCGACAGGGTAAATGAGCAGTTCTTC.

V is TRBV5-6 and J is TRBJ1-2; TRBD1 is a possible D gene (5 bases). The germline gives CDR1 SGHDT, CDR2 YYEEEE. V dropped 2 bases and J dropped 0 bases, with 11 bases sitting between them. The CDR3 has 15 amino acids. This CDR3 is CASSLNRISNYGYTF. For the CDR3, the DNA is TGTGCCAGCAGCTTAAACAGGATATCTAACTATGGCTACACCTTC.

In its sample, this clone was seen many times. The V and J genes are TRBV24-1 and TRBJ1-1; the D is unclear. Per the germline V gene, CDR1 is KGHDR and CDR2 is SFDVKD. This CDR3 has 11 residues. With 5 bases removed from V and 7 bases from J, the gap between germline ends came to 7 bases. The CDR3 DNA sequence: TGTGCCACCAGTGTTAATGGTGAAGCTTTCTTT. As protein: CATSVNGEAFF.

The chain couples TRBV11-2 to TRBJ2-2, with D perhaps assigned TRBD1 or TRBD2 (5 bases each). This CDR3 spans 15 amino acids. Per germline, CDR1 SGHAT and CDR2 FQNNGV. Trimming took off 6 bases at V and 6 bases at J, with 17 bases between the two ends. CDR3 nucleotides: TGTGCCAGCAGACCAGTGGGACGGGGCCCCGGGGAGCTGTTTTTT. Residues: CASRPVGRGPGELFF.

The chain is built from TRBV5-4 and TRBJ2-2, with 13 positions matching TRBD2. Germline loops: CDR1 SGHNT, CDR2 YYREEE (reference sequence). Unmatched junction bases numbered 5, after V lost 2 bases and J lost 7 bases. The CDR3 loop spans 16 amino acids. CDR3 residues: CASSFWTSGGNGELFF. CDR3 nucleotide sequence: TGTGCCAGCAGCTTCTGGACTAGCGGGGGAAACGGGGAGCTGTTTTTT.

The chain links TRBV11-2 to TRBJ1-2; D might be TRBD1 (6 bases). Trimming pared 5 bases from V and 4 bases from J, leaving 11 bases between. Germline V CDR1 and CDR2: SGHAT, FQNNGV. This CDR3 is built from 13 residues. CDR3 sequence reads: CASSKGDSYGYTF. The CDR3, as DNA: TGTGCCAGCAGCAAGGGGGACTCCTATGGCTACACCTTC.